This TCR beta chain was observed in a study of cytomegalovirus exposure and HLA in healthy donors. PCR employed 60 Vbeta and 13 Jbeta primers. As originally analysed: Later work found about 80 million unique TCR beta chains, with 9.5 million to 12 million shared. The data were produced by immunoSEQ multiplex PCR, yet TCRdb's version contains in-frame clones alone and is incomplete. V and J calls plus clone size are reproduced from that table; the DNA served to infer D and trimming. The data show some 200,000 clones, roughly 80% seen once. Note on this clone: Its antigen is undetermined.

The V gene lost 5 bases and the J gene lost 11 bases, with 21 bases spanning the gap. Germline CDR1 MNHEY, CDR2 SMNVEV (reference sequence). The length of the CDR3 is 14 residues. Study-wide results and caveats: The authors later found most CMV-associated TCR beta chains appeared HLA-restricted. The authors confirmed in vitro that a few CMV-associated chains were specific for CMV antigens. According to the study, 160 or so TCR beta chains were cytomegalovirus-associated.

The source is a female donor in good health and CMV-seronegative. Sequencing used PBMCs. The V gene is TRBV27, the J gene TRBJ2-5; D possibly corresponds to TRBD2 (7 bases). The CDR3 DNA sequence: TGTGCCAGCAGTCCGCTCTCGGGGGCGCGGGAGCAGTACTTC. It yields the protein CASSPLSGAREQYF.